This entry lists 31 T cell receptor beta chains sequenced from one sample in a study of cytomegalovirus exposure and HLA in healthy donors. Produced via immunoSEQ multiplex PCR; TCRdb's table is partial and in-frame only. Here the sample spans about 220,000 clones, around nine tenths being singletons. The specimen was PBMCs. Receptors were obtained from a woman under 30 in good health and CMV-seronegative.

The genes are TRBV11-2 and TRBJ2-7; 8 bases are shared with TRBD1. Germline assignment: CDR1 SGHAT and CDR2 FQNNGV. Germline trimming cut 5 bases from V and 2 bases from J; bases unmatched to any gene: 8. CDR3 length: 15 amino acids. The CDR3 loop is CASSRARTGPYEQYF. CDR3 coding DNA: TGTGCCAGCAGCCGGGCCAGGACAGGGCCCTACGAGCAGTACTTC.

The chain combines TRBV25-1 with TRBJ2-7; maybe TRBD2 (6 bases). V lost 6 bases and J 3 bases, leaving 18 bases between the germline ends. Germline values: CDR1 MGHDK, CDR2 SYGVNS. The CDR3 length is 15 residues. The CDR3 sequence: CASRGLGGDFYEQYF. Written as DNA, the CDR3 is TGTGCCAGCAGGGGACTGGGCGGGGACTTCTACGAGCAGTACTTC.

The chain combines TRBV6-5 with TRBJ1-3; 7 bases fit TRBD1. J was trimmed by 4 bases and V by 6 bases; bases with no gene match: 9. Germline V gene data show CDR1 as MNHEY and CDR2 as SVGAGI. This CDR3 has 15 amino acids. The CDR3 protein is CASSPRTGEGNTIYF. The DNA of the CDR3 is TGTGCCAGCAGCCCAAGGACAGGAGAGGGAAACACCATATATTTT.

The chain combines TRBV6-1 with TRBJ2-2; D not resolved. The germline V gene has CDR1 MNHNS and CDR2 SASEGT. The V end was cut by 6 bases, the J end by 3 bases, with 11 bases between. The CDR3 loop spans 14 amino acids. In DNA form, the CDR3 reads TGTGCCAGCAGACGGGTCCGAGACACCGGGGAGCTGTTTTTT. As protein: CASRRVRDTGELFF.

The CDR3 region is CASSLGLAHNEQFF. For the CDR3, the DNA is TGTGCCAGCAGCTTGGGACTAGCACACAATGAGCAGTTCTTC. The gene calls are TRBV5-4 and TRBJ2-1; 7 bases line up with TRBD2. The CDR3 length is 14 residues. Trimming took 0 bases from V and 5 from J; bases not matched to a gene: 2. Looked up from germline, CDR1 is SGHNT and CDR2 is YYREEE (reference sequence).

CDR3: CATRGVSPLHF. The CDR3, as DNA: TGTGCCACCCGGGGGGTTTCACCCCTCCACTTT. V gene TRBV28 combines with J gene TRBJ1-6; D possibly corresponds to TRBD1 (5 bases). V lost 10 bases to trimming and J lost 9 bases, with 10 bases between them. Germline CDR1 and CDR2: MDHEN and SYDVKM. The CDR3 runs to 11 residues.

The V gene is TRBV30, the J gene TRBJ1-5, with TRBD1 identical over 8 bases. Unmatched junction bases numbered 8, after V lost 3 bases and J lost 1 base. From germline, CDR1 is GTSNPN and CDR2 SVGIG (reference sequence). The CDR3 has 16 residues. The CDR3 DNA reads TGTGCCTGGAGCCGCTTGGGACAGGCAAGCAATCAGCCCCAGCATTTT. It is translated as CAWSRLGQASNQPQHF. Combining the CDR3 with reference TRBV30 and TRBJ1-5 gives the whole variable domain SQTIHQWPATLVQPVGSPLSLECTVEGTSNPNLYWYRQAAGRGLQLLFYSVGIGQISSEVPQNLSASRPQDRQFILSSKKLLLSDSGFYLCAWSRLGQASNQPQHFGDGTRLSIL.

The chain recombines TRBV6-1 with TRBJ1-1; D is perhaps TRBD1 (5 bases). V lost 0 bases and J lost 7, with 9 bases in between. Germline V gene data show CDR1 as MNHNS and CDR2 as SASEGT. This CDR3 spans 13 amino acids. The CDR3 is CASSEATTGEAFF. CDR3 sequence (DNA): TGTGCCAGCAGTGAAGCGACAACAGGTGAAGCTTTCTTT.

The CDR3: CASSSRSRGIEQYF. DNA for the CDR3: TGTGCCAGCTCCTCTAGGTCCCGGGGAATCGAGCAGTACTTC. The V call is TRBV18, the J call TRBJ2-7; maybe TRBD2 (5 bases). The CDR3 length is 14 residues. V was cut by 6 bases and J by 6 bases, with 18 bases left in between. Germline CDR1 and CDR2: KGHSH and LQKENI.

V gene TRBV12-5 combines with J gene TRBJ1-2; 7 nucleotides line up with TRBD1. Germline V gene sequence: CDR1 LGHNT, CDR2 FRNRAP. V lost 1 base, J lost 4 bases, and 6 bases stayed unmatched. This CDR3 has 15 amino acids. The chain's CDR3 is CASGLATGAGYGYTF. CDR3 sequence (DNA): TGTGCTAGTGGTTTGGCCACAGGGGCCGGCTATGGCTACACCTTC.

The chain links TRBV6-5 to TRBJ1-1; D might be TRBD1 (5 bases). The V end was cut by 6 bases, the J end by 3 bases, with 14 bases between. CDR3 length: 14 residues. Germline loops: CDR1 MNHEY, CDR2 SVGAGI. The CDR3 bases are TGTGCCAGCAGGCCCGGGGGAGGGCACACTGAAGCTTTCTTT. This encodes CASRPGGGHTEAFF.

The gene calls are TRBV7-9 and TRBJ1-1, with D unclear. V was clipped by 3 bases and J by 1 base, with 6 bases between them. Germline values: CDR1 SEHNR, CDR2 FQNEAQ (reference sequence). There are 13 residues in the CDR3. The CDR3 here is CASSLYSNTEAFF. In DNA, the CDR3 is TGTGCCAGCAGCTTGTATTCGAACACTGAAGCTTTCTTT.

The chain employs TRBV11-2 and TRBJ1-2; possibly TRBD1 for D (5 bases). The V end was cut by 1 base, the J end by 4 bases, with 16 bases between. Per germline, CDR1 SGHAT and CDR2 FQNNGV. The CDR3 loop spans 16 amino acids. CDR3: CASSLASGGRGYGYTF. The CDR3 nucleotides are TGTGCCAGCAGCTTAGCCTCCGGGGGGAGGGGCTATGGCTACACCTTC.

The V and J genes are TRBV2 and TRBJ1-5; unclear D gene. V lost 2 bases to trimming and J lost 9 bases, with 8 bases between them. The CDR3 has 12 residues. In germline, CDR1 is SNHLY, CDR2 FYNNEI. The CDR3 is CASSENRGPQHF. For the CDR3, the DNA is TGTGCCAGCAGTGAAAACCGGGGGCCCCAGCATTTT.

This sequence joins TRBV19 and TRBJ1-1, with TRBD1 matching 10 bases. V lost 3 bases, J lost 0 bases, and 4 bases stayed unmatched. Germline CDR1 LNHDA, CDR2 SQIVND (reference sequence). The CDR3 spans 16 residues. In DNA, the CDR3 is TGTGCCAGTAGTATCGGACAGGGGGTCATGAACACTGAAGCTTTCTTT. Protein: CASSIGQGVMNTEAFF.

This rearrangement joins TRBV27 to TRBJ1-3; D is uncertain. Germline V gene lookup returns CDR1 MNHEY and CDR2 SMNVEV (reference sequence). Trimming stripped 5 bases from V and 0 bases from J, with 14 bases between. This CDR3 has 16 amino acids. The CDR3 DNA reads TGTGCCAGCAGTACTTACCCTTCTTACTCTGGAAACACCATATATTTT. Translating gives CASSTYPSYSGNTIYF.

V usage is TRBV7-9 and J usage is TRBJ1-4; tentative D call: TRBD1 (5 bases). CDR1 and CDR2 from the germline V gene are SEHNR and FQNEAQ (reference sequence). Trimming pared 5 bases from V and 3 bases from J, leaving 13 bases between. CDR3 length: 15 amino acids. DNA of the CDR3: TGTGCCAGCAGCCCCTCTCCGGGGGCTAATGAAAAACTGTTTTTT. Translated, it gives CASSPSPGANEKLFF.

Here the CDR3 DNA reads TGCAGCGCCCGTTCGACAGGGGATGAGGGGAATGAGCAGTTCTTC. This gives the protein CSARSTGDEGNEQFF. The chain has TRBV29-1 and TRBJ2-1, with 8 bases aligning to TRBD1. This CDR3 is built from 15 residues. V lost 7 bases to trimming and J lost 7 bases; unmatched junction nucleotides: 15. Germline values: CDR1 SQVTM, CDR2 ANQGSEA.

This chain uses TRBV4-1 with TRBJ1-2; possible D gene TRBD1, 5 bases. Germline V gene data show CDR1 as MGHRA and CDR2 as YSYEKL. The V end lost 0 bases, the J end lost 6 bases, and 11 bases lay between the germline ends. This CDR3 region has 14 residues. The CDR3 reads CASSQEFDSNGYTF. CDR3 sequence (DNA): TGCGCCAGCAGCCAAGAATTTGACAGCAATGGCTACACCTTC.

The rearrangement joins TRBV6-1 to TRBJ2-7; unclear D gene. CDR3 size: 13 residues. From germline, CDR1 is MNHNS and CDR2 SASEGT. V dropped 4 bases and J dropped 3 bases, with 10 bases sitting between them. The chain's CDR3 is CASSGGRVYEQYF. In nucleotides, the CDR3 is TGTGCCAGCAGTGGAGGCAGAGTCTACGAGCAGTACTTC.

This clone has only one observation. In nucleotides, the CDR3 is TGTGCCAGCAGCTTATTGGCGGGAGGAGAGACCCAGTACTTC. Its protein product is CASSLLAGGETQYF. The chain is built from TRBV11-2 and TRBJ2-5; 8 nucleotides match TRBD2. Germline V gives CDR1 SGHAT, CDR2 FQNNGV. V shed 2 bases, J shed 4 bases, and the junction held 3 bases outside the gene matches. The CDR3 totals 14 residues.

The V gene is TRBV27, the J gene TRBJ2-7; TRBD1 might be the D (6 bases). This CDR3 contains 15 residues. Germline assignment: CDR1 MNHEY and CDR2 SMNVEV (reference sequence). Trimming cost V 6 bases and J 3 bases, with 18 bases left between them. The CDR3 sequence is CASRGSWRQDYEQYF. CDR3 DNA: TGTGCCAGCAGAGGAAGCTGGAGACAGGACTACGAGCAGTACTTC.

This chain connects TRBV7-9 to TRBJ2-3; TRBD1 matches at 8 bases. The CDR3 has 15 amino acids. Unmatched junction bases numbered 2, after V lost 2 bases and J lost 1 base. CDR1 is SEHNR and CDR2 is FQNEAQ in the germline V gene (reference sequence). Here the CDR3 reads CASSLKGQGTDTQYF. DNA of the CDR3: TGTGCCAGCAGCTTAAAGGGACAGGGCACAGATACGCAGTATTTT.

The genes are TRBV5-1 and TRBJ2-7; 12 bases agree with TRBD2. The J segment lost 0 bases and the V segment lost 2 bases, leaving 6 bases of the junction unmatched. CDR1 SGHRS and CDR2 YFSETQ come from the germline V gene. The CDR3 runs to 17 residues. The CDR3 is CASSFVGLAGHSYEQYF. CDR3 nucleotides: TGCGCCAGCAGCTTTGTCGGACTAGCGGGGCACTCCTACGAGCAGTACTTC.

This rearrangement joins TRBV5-1 to TRBJ2-1; D perhaps matches TRBD2 (5 bases). There are 14 residues in the CDR3. The germline V and J ends were trimmed by 1 base and 6 bases, with 11 bases remaining between them. The V gene's germline CDR1 is SGHRS and CDR2 YFSETQ. This CDR3 reads CASSLKSSINEQFF. CDR3 sequence (DNA): TGCGCCAGCAGCTTGAAGTCTAGCATCAATGAGCAGTTCTTC.

The chain recombines TRBV11-3 with TRBJ1-6; the D gene is possibly TRBD1 (5 bases). Trimming took 1 base from V and 7 from J, leaving 5 bases between them. Germline CDR1 SGHNT, CDR2 YENEEA. The CDR3 contains 13 residues. The DNA for the CDR3 is TGTGCCAGCAGCTTAGGACAGAATTCACCCCTCCACTTT. This codes for CASSLGQNSPLHF.

The chain couples TRBV5-1 to TRBJ1-2; 9 bases match TRBD1. Germline CDR1 is SGHRS and CDR2 is YFSETQ. V shed 7 bases, J shed 0 bases, and the junction held 7 bases outside the gene matches. The CDR3 contains 15 residues. CDR3: CASRDRVEANYGYTF. CDR3 sequence (DNA): TGCGCCAGCCGGGACAGGGTCGAAGCTAACTATGGCTACACCTTC.

This rearrangement joins TRBV6-4 to TRBJ2-7, with D unresolved. CDR3 length: 12 amino acids. Trimming left V 4 bases short and J 3 bases short, with 7 bases between. The germline V gene has CDR1 MRHNA and CDR2 SNTAGT. CDR3 in DNA: TGTGCCAGCAGTGTAGAATACTACGAGCAGTACTTC. Translating gives CASSVEYYEQYF.

This clone came up a few times. V and J are TRBV5-1 and TRBJ2-5; no definite D call. The V and J ends lost 4 bases and 5 bases respectively, with 9 bases between them. Germline V gene data show CDR1 as SGHRS and CDR2 as YFSETQ. The length of the CDR3 is 12 residues. The CDR3 DNA sequence: TGCGCCAGCAGCCAGGTCAGGGAGACCCAGTACTTC. It yields the protein CASSQVRETQYF.

The chain couples TRBV19 to TRBJ1-2, with 8 bases aligning to TRBD1. This CDR3 contains 15 residues. In germline, CDR1 is LNHDA, CDR2 SQIVND (reference sequence). Trimming took 5 bases from V and 3 from J; bases not matched to a gene: 8. CDR3 region: CASSFQGALDYGYTF. The DNA for the CDR3 is TGTGCCAGTAGTTTCCAGGGGGCATTGGACTATGGCTACACCTTC.

This rearrangement joins TRBV10-2 to TRBJ1-2; D not resolved. Germline V gene data show CDR1 as WSHSY and CDR2 as SAAADI. Trimming took 0 bases from V and 4 from J, leaving 6 bases between them. This CDR3 spans 13 amino acids. CDR3: CASSESSGYGYTF. DNA of the CDR3: TGCGCCAGCAGTGAGTCGTCCGGCTATGGCTACACCTTC.